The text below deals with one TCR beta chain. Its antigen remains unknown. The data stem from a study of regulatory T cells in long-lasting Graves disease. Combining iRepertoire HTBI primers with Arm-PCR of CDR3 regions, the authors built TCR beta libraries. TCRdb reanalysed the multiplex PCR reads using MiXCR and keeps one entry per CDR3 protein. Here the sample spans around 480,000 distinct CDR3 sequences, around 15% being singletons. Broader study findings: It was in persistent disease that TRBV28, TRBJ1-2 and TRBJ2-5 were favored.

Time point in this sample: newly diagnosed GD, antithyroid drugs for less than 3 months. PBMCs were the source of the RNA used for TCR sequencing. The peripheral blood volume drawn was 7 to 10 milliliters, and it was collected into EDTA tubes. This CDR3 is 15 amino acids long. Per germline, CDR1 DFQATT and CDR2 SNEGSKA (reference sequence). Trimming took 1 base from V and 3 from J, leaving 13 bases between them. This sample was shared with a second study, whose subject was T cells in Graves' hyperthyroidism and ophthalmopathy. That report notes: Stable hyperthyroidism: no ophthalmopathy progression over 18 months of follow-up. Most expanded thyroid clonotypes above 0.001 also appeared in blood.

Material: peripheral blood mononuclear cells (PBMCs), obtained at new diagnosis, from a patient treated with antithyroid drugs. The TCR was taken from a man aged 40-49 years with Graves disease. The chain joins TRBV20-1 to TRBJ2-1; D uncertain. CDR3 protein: CSARGLAEIYNEQFF. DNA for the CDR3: TGCAGTGCTAGAGGCCTTGCGGAGATCTACAATGAGCAGTTCTTC.